This is a list of T cell receptor beta chains from one sample in a study of blood T cells in healthy people across ages. One entry per CDR3 protein, called by TCRdb with MiXCR from the 5' RACE reads. The data contain about 830,000 distinct CDR3 sequences, around two thirds of them singletons. Sequences were obtained from blood. These receptors originate from a man aged 25-45 years in good health. Both conserved end residues are part of each CDR3. The D gene is left open where the match is weak. The size entry is marked missing in some rows and otherwise reads once, few, many or a size class.

DNA: TGCGCCAGCAGCCAGGCTGGGACTTTTTACAATGAGCAGTTCTTC; CDR3: CASSQAGTFYNEQFF; J: TRBJ2-1; V: TRBV4-3; size: -; D: -
DNA: TGTGCCAGCAGTAAAGCGAAGGGCGGTGAGCAGTTCTTC; CDR3: CASSKAKGGEQFF; J: TRBJ2-1; V: TRBV2; size: few; D: -
DNA: TGCAGCGTTGAAAATGCGCGACTAGCGGGCACGACCCAGTACTTC; CDR3: CSVENARLAGTTQYF; J: TRBJ2-5; V: TRBV29-1; size: -; D: TRBD2
DNA: TGTGCCACCAGCAGAGCGGGACTAGCGGCGGCTACGCAGTATTTT; CDR3: CATSRAGLAAATQYF; J: TRBJ2-3; V: TRBV15; size: once; D: TRBD2
DNA: TGTGCCAGCAGACAGGAGGGGAAACTGTTTTTT; CDR3: CASRQEGKLFF; J: TRBJ1-4; V: TRBV3-1; size: once; D: -
DNA: TGTGCCAGCAGCGTAGGGACCGACTATAATTCACCCCTCCACTTT; CDR3: CASSVGTDYNSPLHF; J: TRBJ1-6; V: TRBV9; size: -; D: -
DNA: TGCAGTGCTAGAGTACAAGCGGGGGGAGAGACCCAGTACTTC; CDR3: CSARVQAGGETQYF; J: TRBJ2-5; V: TRBV20-1; size: -; D: TRBD2
DNA: TGTGCCAGCAGTACCCGGCGGCCAGGCAATCAGCCCCAGCATTTT; CDR3: CASSTRRPGNQPQHF; J: TRBJ1-5; V: TRBV6-5; size: -; D: -
DNA: TGTGCCAGCAGCGTAGTAGGGGGCACTAGCACAGATACGCAGTATTTT; CDR3: CASSVVGGTSTDTQYF; J: TRBJ2-3; V: TRBV9; size: -; D: TRBD1
DNA: TGTGCCAGTGCCGGGACAGGCACAGATACGCAGTATTTT; CDR3: CASAGTGTDTQYF; J: TRBJ2-3; V: TRBV12-3/TRBV12-4; size: -; D: TRBD1
DNA: TGTGCCAGCAGTGATGGCAGGGGAGGCACAGATACGCAGTATTTT; CDR3: CASSDGRGGTDTQYF; J: TRBJ2-3; V: TRBV6-4; size: few; D: -
DNA: TGTGCCAGCAGTTACGGGCAGGGACAAGAGACCCAGTACTTC; CDR3: CASSYGQGQETQYF; J: TRBJ2-5; V: TRBV6-2/TRBV6-3; size: few; D: -
DNA: TGTGCCAGCAGCCAAGCCCAGGGCCTATTCTCCTACGAGCAGTACTTC; CDR3: CASSQAQGLFSYEQYF; J: TRBJ2-7; V: TRBV4-2; size: -; D: -
DNA: TGTGCCAGCAGTGAAGTGGGGGTGGCCAAAAACATTCAGTACTTC; CDR3: CASSEVGVAKNIQYF; J: TRBJ2-4; V: TRBV2; size: -; D: -
DNA: TGCGCCAGCAGCCAAGGCCCAGGGGTCTCCTACGAGCAGTACTTC; CDR3: CASSQGPGVSYEQYF; J: TRBJ2-7; V: TRBV4-3; size: -; D: -
DNA: TGTGCCAGCAGCCCAGGGACAGGCCGTGACGAGCAGTACTTC; CDR3: CASSPGTGRDEQYF; J: TRBJ2-7; V: TRBV9; size: -; D: TRBD1
DNA: TGTGCCAGCAGCGTAGAAGCAGGGAGGGAGCAGTACTTC; CDR3: CASSVEAGREQYF; J: TRBJ2-7; V: TRBV9; size: -; D: -
DNA: TGTGCCAGCAGCGCACTGAGCTCCTATAATTCACCCCTCCACTTT; CDR3: CASSALSSYNSPLHF; J: TRBJ1-6; V: TRBV6-1; size: few; D: -
DNA: TGTGCCAGCAACCTAGGGGGCGACCCCCAAGAGACCCAGTACTTC; CDR3: CASNLGGDPQETQYF; J: TRBJ2-5; V: TRBV5-4; size: -; D: TRBD1
DNA: TGTGCCAGCAGTGGACAGGGGGTTGTAGGTGAGCAGTTCTTC; CDR3: CASSGQGVVGEQFF; J: TRBJ2-1; V: TRBV2; size: few; D: TRBD1
DNA: TGTGCCAGCAGTCCTCGGACAGTTAGCACAGATACGCAGTATTTT; CDR3: CASSPRTVSTDTQYF; J: TRBJ2-3; V: TRBV12-3/TRBV12-4; size: -; D: -
DNA: TGTGCCAGCAGCTTAGTAGGTGAGAGGTCCTCCTACGAGCAGTACTTC; CDR3: CASSLVGERSSYEQYF; J: TRBJ2-7; V: TRBV27; size: -; D: -
DNA: TGCAGTTGGGCCTCGAGACTAGCGGGGGGAGGGGATACGCAGTATTTT; CDR3: CSWASRLAGGGDTQYF; J: TRBJ2-3; V: TRBV29-1; size: -; D: TRBD2
DNA: TGCAGCGTAGACCCGCCGGGATCCCTAGGTGGGACCCAGTACTTC; CDR3: CSVDPPGSLGGTQYF; J: TRBJ2-5; V: TRBV29-1; size: few; D: -
DNA: TGTGCCAGCAGTGAGCGGGTCCCCGGACAGGGAAGGAACTACAATGAGCAGTTCTTC; CDR3: CASSERVPGQGRNYNEQFF; J: TRBJ2-1; V: TRBV25-1; size: -; D: TRBD1
DNA: TGTGCCAGCAGCCCCCGGGACAGGGATGGCTACACCTTC; CDR3: CASSPRDRDGYTF; J: TRBJ1-2; V: TRBV7-2; size: few; D: TRBD1
DNA: TGCGCCAGCAGCAAGGGACTAGCGTTTTACAATGAGCAGTTCTTC; CDR3: CASSKGLAFYNEQFF; J: TRBJ2-1; V: TRBV5-1; size: -; D: TRBD2
DNA: TGTGCCAGCAGCTTGAACCGGGGGGCGATGGCAGATACGCAGTATTTT; CDR3: CASSLNRGAMADTQYF; J: TRBJ2-3; V: TRBV7-9; size: -; D: -